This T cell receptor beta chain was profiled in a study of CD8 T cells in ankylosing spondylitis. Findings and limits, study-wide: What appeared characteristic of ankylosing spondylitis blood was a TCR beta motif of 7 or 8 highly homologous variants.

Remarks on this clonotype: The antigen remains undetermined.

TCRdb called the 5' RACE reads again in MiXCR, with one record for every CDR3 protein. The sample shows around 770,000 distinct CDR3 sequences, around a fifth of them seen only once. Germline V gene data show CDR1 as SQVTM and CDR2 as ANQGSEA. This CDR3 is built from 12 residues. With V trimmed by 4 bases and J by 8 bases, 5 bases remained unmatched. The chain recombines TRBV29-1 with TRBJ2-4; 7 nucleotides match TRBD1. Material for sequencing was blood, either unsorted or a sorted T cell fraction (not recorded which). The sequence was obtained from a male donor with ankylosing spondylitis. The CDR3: CSVGGDSYIQYF. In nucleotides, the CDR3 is TGCAGCGTTGGAGGGGACAGTTACATTCAGTACTTC.